These 13 T cell receptor beta chains share one sample of origin, sequenced in a study of T cells in Graves' hyperthyroidism and ophthalmopathy. The TCR beta CDR3 regions underwent amplification using RNA transcripts as the source. HTBI primers were the set used in a first-round RT-PCR of the TCR CDR3. Each CDR3 protein gets one entry after TCRdb re-called the multiplex PCR reads with MiXCR. This sample carries around 500,000 distinct CDR3 sequences, 14% of them seen once, and the ten largest clones take around 13%. Sequencing was done on a sample of blood. Source of these receptors: a woman aged 40 to 50 with Graves' hyperthyroidism.

The rearrangement joins TRBV3-1 to TRBJ2-7; 7 positions agree with TRBD2. Looked up from germline, CDR1 is LGHDT and CDR2 is YNNKEL (reference sequence). Trimming removed 4 bases from V and 4 bases from J; junction bases left unmatched: 10. The CDR3 has 15 residues. The CDR3 bases are TGTGCCAGCAGCCCAGGTCTAGCGGATTCTTACGAGCAGTACTTC. The encoded protein is CASSPGLADSYEQYF.

This clonotype was recorded many times. The CDR3 sequence: CASSQGDRGMGNTEAFF. Written as DNA, the CDR3 is TGTGCCAGCAGCCAAGGGGACAGGGGAATGGGGAACACTGAAGCTTTCTTT. This sequence joins TRBV3-1 and TRBJ1-1, with 10 bases lining up with TRBD1. CDR1 and CDR2 (germline): LGHDT, YNNKEL (reference sequence). This CDR3 has 17 amino acids. J lost 1 base, V lost 1 base, and 6 bases had no gene match. Together with reference TRBV3-1 and TRBJ1-1, the CDR3 gives the full variable domain: DTAVSQTPKYLVTQMGNDKSIKCEQNLGHDTMYWYKQDSKKFLKIMFSYNNKELIINETVPNRFSPKSPDKAHLNLHINSLELGDSAVYFCASSQGDRGMGNTEAFFGQGTRLTVV.

This clonotype occurred many times. V and J are TRBV28 and TRBJ1-1; D remains unclear. The ends were cut back, 6 bases at V and 0 bases at J, with 11 bases in the middle. CDR1 MDHEN and CDR2 SYDVKM come from the germline V gene. The CDR3 consists of 14 residues. CDR3 protein: CASSAITVNTEAFF. DNA of the CDR3: TGTGCCAGCAGCGCGATTACAGTGAACACTGAAGCTTTCTTT.

The chain uses TRBV11-2 and TRBJ2-7, with D perhaps being TRBD1 or TRBD2 (5 bases each). The V end lost 1 base, the J end lost 4 bases, and 14 bases lay between the germline ends. Germline loops: CDR1 SGHAT, CDR2 FQNNGV. The CDR3 contains 15 residues. In DNA form, the CDR3 reads TGTGCCAGCAGCTTAGTGTTCGAGGGGATGTACGAGCAGTACTTC. Amino acid sequence: CASSLVFEGMYEQYF.

As DNA, the CDR3 is TGCATCCCGGGACAGGCCGCTGGGAACACTGAAGCTTTCTTT. It encodes CIPGQAAGNTEAFF. The V call is TRBV29-1, the J call TRBJ1-1; 8 nucleotides agree with TRBD1. CDR1 SQVTM and CDR2 ANQGSEA come from the germline V gene. The CDR3 sequence is 14 residues long.

CDR3 DNA: TGTGCCAGCACCGGACTAGCCGGGGGTGAGCAGTTCTTC. Translated, it gives CASTGLAGGEQFF. V and J are TRBV9 and TRBJ2-1; 8 bases are shared with TRBD2. There are 13 residues in the CDR3. V was pared by 6 bases and J by 9 bases, with 8 bases of the junction left unmatched. Germline CDR1 and CDR2: SGDLS and YYNGEE.

This clonotype was observed a single time. The rearrangement uses TRBV3-1 and TRBJ2-6; either TRBD1 or TRBD2 may fit D (7 bases each). The CDR3 length is 18 residues. The germline V gene has CDR1 LGHDT and CDR2 YNNKEL (reference sequence). V lost 2 bases to trimming and J lost 1 base, with 15 bases between them. The CDR3 DNA is TGTGCCAGCAGCCAAAGGGAGGGGGCCCCATCTGGGGCCAACGTCCTGACTTTC. Its protein is CASSQREGAPSGANVLTF.

Worth noting for this clonotype: It may be a read error: a sequence one base away is much more abundant. The chain joins TRBV20-1 to TRBJ2-7, with TRBD1 matching over 8 bases. The V gene's germline CDR1 is DFQATT and CDR2 SNEGSKA (reference sequence). V lost 2 bases, J lost 3 bases, and 9 bases stayed unmatched. The CDR3 has 15 residues. The CDR3: CSARTKDRANYEQYF. The CDR3 DNA reads as TGCAGTGCTAGAACGAAGGACAGGGCAAACTACGAGCAGTACTTC.

There are many counts of this clonotype. This chain uses TRBV20-1 with TRBJ1-1; D is unresolved. The CDR3 is 13 residues long. Trimming took 3 bases from V and 5 from J, leaving 13 bases between them. The germline gives CDR1 DFQATT, CDR2 SNEGSKA (reference sequence). DNA for the CDR3: TGCAGTGCTAGTTACCACGGCGGGACTGAAGCTTTCTTT. Its translation is CSASYHGGTEAFF.

This clonotype was observed a handful of times. The rearrangement links TRBV2 to TRBJ1-6; possibly TRBD1 for D (6 bases). Germline CDR1 is SNHLY and CDR2 is FYNNEI. V lost 2 bases to trimming and J lost 7 bases, with 9 bases between them. CDR3 length equals 14 residues. The CDR3 region is CASSEQGWNSPLHF. CDR3 in DNA: TGTGCCAGCAGTGAACAGGGGTGGAATTCACCCCTCCACTTT.

This clonotype has more than one count but fewer than ten. J is TRBJ1-1 and V is TRBV6-1; D is ambiguous. The CDR3 totals 15 residues. Germline V CDR1 and CDR2: MNHNS, SASEGT. V was pared by 3 bases and J by 3 bases, with 14 bases between. The CDR3: CASSDGRRIHTEAFF. The CDR3 DNA sequence: TGTGCCAGCAGTGATGGCAGGAGGATACACACTGAAGCTTTCTTT.

V is TRBV12-3 or TRBV12-4 and J is TRBJ1-6; no clear D. This CDR3 contains 14 residues. Trimming shortened V by 5 bases and J by 8 bases, and 13 bases separated the two germline ends. The CDR3 loop is CASSRTGGYSPLHF. In nucleotides, the CDR3 is TGTGCCAGCAGTCGGACGGGTGGCTATTCACCCCTCCACTTT.

The genes are TRBV5-1 and TRBJ2-2; D not certain. In germline, CDR1 is SGHRS, CDR2 YFSETQ. Trimming cost V 4 bases and J 3 bases, with 10 bases left between them. CDR3 size: 14 residues. The CDR3 sequence: CASSPPSYTGELFF. As DNA, the CDR3 is TGCGCCAGCAGCCCCCCCAGCTACACCGGGGAGCTGTTTTTT.